This T cell receptor (beta chain) stems from a study of OX40 agonist ivuxolimab in advanced cancers. This clone appeared once. The table came from immunoSEQ multiplex PCR; TCRdb's copy has only in-frame clones and leaves some out. Of some 40,000 clones detected, roughly 83% appear once; the ten largest clones hold 20% to 25%. This CDR3 is built from 12 residues. CDR1 SGHTA and CDR2 FQGNSA come from the germline V gene. The V end was cut by 8 bases, the J end by 4 bases, with 10 bases between. Sequenced here: CD4+ or CD8+ T cells sorted from blood, sampled in a trial of the OX40 agonist ivuxolimab. The chain links TRBV7-2 to TRBJ2-3; D may be TRBD2 (5 bases). This receptor was identified in an adult with an advanced solid tumor such as melanoma, head and neck, liver or kidney cancer. CDR3 residues: CASPGVPDTQYF. The CDR3 nucleotides read TGTGCCAGCCCCGGGGTACCAGATACGCAGTATTTT.